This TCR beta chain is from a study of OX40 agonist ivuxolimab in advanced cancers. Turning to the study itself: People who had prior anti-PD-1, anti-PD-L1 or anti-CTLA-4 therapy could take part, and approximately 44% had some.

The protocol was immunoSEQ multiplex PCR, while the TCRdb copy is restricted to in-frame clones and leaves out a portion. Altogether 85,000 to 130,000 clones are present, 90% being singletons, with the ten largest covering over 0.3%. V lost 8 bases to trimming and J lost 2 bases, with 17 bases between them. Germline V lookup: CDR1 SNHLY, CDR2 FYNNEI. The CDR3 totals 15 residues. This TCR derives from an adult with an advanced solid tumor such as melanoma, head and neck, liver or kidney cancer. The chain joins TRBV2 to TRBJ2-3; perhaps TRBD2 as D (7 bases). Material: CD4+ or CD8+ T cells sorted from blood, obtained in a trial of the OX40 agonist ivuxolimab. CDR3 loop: CASGGGGTNTDTQYF. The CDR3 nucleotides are TGTGCCAGCGGGGGGGGCGGGACTAACACAGATACGCAGTATTTT.